The TCR beta chain described here comes from a study of CD8 T cells in ankylosing spondylitis. Notes on the study in general: Significant enrichment of disease-linked clones was reportedly seen in matched ankylosing spondylitis synovial fluid. Characteristic of ankylosing spondylitis blood, it appeared, was a TCR beta motif comprising several highly homologous variants.

This clonotype was found many times. Its antigen is still unknown. Quantitative barcoded 5'-RACE was used to prepare TCR beta libraries. A single record per CDR3 protein comes from TCRdb applying MiXCR to the 5' RACE reads. The table lists around 230,000 distinct CDR3 sequences, less than 9.5% of them singletons. This CDR3 contains 12 residues. Germline values: CDR1 DFQATT, CDR2 SNEGSKA (reference sequence). Deletions cut 6 bases from V and 5 bases from J, with 13 bases between. The sequenced sample consisted of blood, either unsorted or a sorted T cell fraction (not recorded which). This clonotype was sampled from a female donor with ankylosing spondylitis or in good health (not recorded which). The chain recombines TRBV20-1 with TRBJ1-1; possibly TRBD1 for D (5 bases). CDR3 loop: CSAGKGKTEAFF. The CDR3 DNA follows: TGCAGTGCCGGGAAGGGGAAAACTGAAGCTTTCTTT.